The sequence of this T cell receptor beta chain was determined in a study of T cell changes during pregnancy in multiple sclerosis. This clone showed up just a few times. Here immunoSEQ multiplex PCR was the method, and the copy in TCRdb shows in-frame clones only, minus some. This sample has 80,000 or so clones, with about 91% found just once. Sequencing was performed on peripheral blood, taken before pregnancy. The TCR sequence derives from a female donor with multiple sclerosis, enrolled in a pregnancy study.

Here the CDR3 reads CAWSTRRELGYEQYF. The CDR3 bases are TGTGCCTGGAGTACCCGGAGGGAATTAGGTTACGAGCAGTACTTC. The chain has TRBV30 and TRBJ2-7, with D possibly matching TRBD2 (6 bases). Trimming stripped 2 bases from V and 4 bases from J, with 18 bases between. This CDR3 contains 15 residues. CDR1 and CDR2 from the germline V gene are GTSNPN and SVGIG (reference sequence).